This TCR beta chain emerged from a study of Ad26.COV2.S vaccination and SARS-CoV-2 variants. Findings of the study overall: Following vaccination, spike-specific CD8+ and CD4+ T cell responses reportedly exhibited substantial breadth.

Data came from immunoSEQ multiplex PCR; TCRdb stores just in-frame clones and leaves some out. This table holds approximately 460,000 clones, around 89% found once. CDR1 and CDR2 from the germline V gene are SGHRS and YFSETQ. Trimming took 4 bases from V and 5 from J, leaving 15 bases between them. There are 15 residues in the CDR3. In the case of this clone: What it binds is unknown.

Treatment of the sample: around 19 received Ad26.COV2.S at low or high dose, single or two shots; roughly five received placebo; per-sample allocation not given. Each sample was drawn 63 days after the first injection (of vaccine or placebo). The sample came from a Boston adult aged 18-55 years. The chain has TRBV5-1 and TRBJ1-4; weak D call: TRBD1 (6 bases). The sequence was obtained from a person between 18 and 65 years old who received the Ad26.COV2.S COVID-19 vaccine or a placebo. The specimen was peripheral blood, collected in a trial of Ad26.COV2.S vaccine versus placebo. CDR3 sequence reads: CASSLGGQINEKLFF. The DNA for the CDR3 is TGCGCCAGCAGCCTGGGCGGACAGATAAATGAAAAACTGTTTTTT.